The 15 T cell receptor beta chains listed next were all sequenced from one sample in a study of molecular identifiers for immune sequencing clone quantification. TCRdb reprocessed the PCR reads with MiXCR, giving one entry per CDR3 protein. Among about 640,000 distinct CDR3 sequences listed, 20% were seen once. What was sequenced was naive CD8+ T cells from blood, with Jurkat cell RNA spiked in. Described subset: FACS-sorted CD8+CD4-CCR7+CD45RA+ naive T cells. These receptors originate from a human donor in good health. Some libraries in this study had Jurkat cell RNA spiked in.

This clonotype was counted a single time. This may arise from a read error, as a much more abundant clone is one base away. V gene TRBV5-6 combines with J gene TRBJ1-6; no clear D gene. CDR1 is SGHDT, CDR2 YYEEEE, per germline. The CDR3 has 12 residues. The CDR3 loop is CTSGTFGSPLHF. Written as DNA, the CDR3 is TGTACCAGCGGAACGTTTGGTTCACCCCTCCACTTT.

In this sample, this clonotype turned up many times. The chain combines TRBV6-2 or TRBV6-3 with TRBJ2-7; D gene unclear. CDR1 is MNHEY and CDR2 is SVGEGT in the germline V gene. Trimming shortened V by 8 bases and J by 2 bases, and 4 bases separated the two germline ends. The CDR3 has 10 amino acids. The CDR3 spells CASGPYEQYF. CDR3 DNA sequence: TGTGCCAGCGGCCCCTACGAGCAGTACTTC.

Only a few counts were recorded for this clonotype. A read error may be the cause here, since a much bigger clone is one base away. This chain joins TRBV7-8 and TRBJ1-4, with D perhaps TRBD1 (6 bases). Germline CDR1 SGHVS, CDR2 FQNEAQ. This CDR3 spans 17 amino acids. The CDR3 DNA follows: TGTGCCGGCAGCTTAGGTCCTAACAGGGCTTCGGAGGGAAAACTGTTTTTT. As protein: CAGSLGPNRASEGKLFF.

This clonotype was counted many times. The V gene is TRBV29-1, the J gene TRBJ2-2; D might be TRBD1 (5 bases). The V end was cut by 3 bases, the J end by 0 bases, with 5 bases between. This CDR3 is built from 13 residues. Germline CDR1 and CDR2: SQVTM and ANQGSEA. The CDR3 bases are TGCAGCGTTGACAGGGCGAACACCGGGGAGCTGTTTTTT. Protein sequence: CSVDRANTGELFF.

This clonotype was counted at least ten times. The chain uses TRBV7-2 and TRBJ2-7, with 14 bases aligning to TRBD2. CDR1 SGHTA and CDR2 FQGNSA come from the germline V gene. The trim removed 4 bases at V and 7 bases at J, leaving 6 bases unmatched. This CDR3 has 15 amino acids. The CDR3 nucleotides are TGTGCCAGCAGCTGGGGACTAGCGGGAGCAGGGGAGCAGTACTTC. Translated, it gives CASSWGLAGAGEQYF.

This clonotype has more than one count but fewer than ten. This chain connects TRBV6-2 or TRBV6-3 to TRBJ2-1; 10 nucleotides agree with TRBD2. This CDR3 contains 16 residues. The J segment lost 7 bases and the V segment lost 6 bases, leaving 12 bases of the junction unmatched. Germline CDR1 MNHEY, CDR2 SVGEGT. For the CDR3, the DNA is TGTGCCAGCAGCGCTACAACTAGCGGGGCCCGGAATGAGCAGTTCTTC. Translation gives CASSATTSGARNEQFF.

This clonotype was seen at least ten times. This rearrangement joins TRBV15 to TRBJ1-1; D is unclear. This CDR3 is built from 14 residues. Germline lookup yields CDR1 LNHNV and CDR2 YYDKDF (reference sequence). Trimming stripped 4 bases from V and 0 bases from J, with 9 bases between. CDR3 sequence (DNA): TGTGCCACCAGCATAAAACGGATGAACACTGAAGCTTTCTTT. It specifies CATSIKRMNTEAFF.

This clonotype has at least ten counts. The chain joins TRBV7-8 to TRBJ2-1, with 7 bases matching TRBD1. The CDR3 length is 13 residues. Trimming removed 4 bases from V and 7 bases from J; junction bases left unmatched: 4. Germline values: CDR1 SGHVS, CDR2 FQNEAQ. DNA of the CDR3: TGTGCCAGCAGCTCCGACAGGGTTAATGAGCAGTTCTTC. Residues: CASSSDRVNEQFF.

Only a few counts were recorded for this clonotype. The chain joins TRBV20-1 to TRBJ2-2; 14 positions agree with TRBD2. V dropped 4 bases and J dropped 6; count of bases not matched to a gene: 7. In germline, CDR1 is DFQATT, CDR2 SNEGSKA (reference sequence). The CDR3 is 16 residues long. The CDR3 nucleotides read TGCAGTGCTATCGGTCTGACTAGCGGGGGGGCCGGGGAGCTGTTTTTT. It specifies CSAIGLTSGGAGELFF.

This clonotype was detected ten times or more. In DNA, the CDR3 is TGTGCCAGCAGCCCACTTAAGGGGCCCTACAATGAGCAGTTCTTC. Protein: CASSPLKGPYNEQFF. J is TRBJ2-1 and V is TRBV7-2; D possibly corresponds to TRBD1 (5 bases). The V end was cut by 5 bases, the J end by 2 bases, with 13 bases between. The germline CDR1 and CDR2 sequences are SGHTA and FQGNSA. The CDR3 has 15 amino acids.

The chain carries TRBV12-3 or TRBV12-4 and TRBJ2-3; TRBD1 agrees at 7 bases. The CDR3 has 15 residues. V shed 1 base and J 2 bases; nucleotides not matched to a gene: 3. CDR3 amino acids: CASSLGTGYTDTQYF. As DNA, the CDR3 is TGTGCCAGCAGTTTAGGGACAGGTTACACAGATACGCAGTATTTT.

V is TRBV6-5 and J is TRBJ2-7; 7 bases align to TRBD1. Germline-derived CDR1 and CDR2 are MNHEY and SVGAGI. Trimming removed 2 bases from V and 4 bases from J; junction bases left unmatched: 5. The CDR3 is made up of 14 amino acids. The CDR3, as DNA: TGTGCCAGCAGTTACGGGACAGTTGGATACGAGCAGTACTTC. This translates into CASSYGTVGYEQYF.

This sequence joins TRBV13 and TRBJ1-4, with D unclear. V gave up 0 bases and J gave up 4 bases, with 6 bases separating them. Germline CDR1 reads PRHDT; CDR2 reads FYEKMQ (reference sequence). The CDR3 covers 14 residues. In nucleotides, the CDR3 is TGTGCCAGCAGCTTAGGGGTTGGTAATGAAAAACTGTTTTTT. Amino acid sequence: CASSLGVGNEKLFF.

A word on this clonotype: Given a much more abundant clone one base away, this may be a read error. The CDR3 region is CASSQGTHRGEQFF. CDR3 bases: TGTGCCAGCAGCCAGGGAACGCACCGCGGTGAGCAGTTCTTC. The V and J genes are TRBV5-8 and TRBJ2-1; D perhaps matches TRBD1 (5 bases). V was shortened by 4 bases and J by 9 bases, with 17 bases between the two germline ends. In germline, CDR1 is SGHTS, CDR2 YDEGEE. The CDR3 is 14 amino acids.

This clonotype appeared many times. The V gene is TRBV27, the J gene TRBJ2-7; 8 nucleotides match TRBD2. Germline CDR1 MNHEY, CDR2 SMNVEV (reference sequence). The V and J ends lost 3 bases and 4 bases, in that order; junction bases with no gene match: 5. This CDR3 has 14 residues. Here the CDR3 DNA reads TGTGCCAGCAGTTTCGGGACTAGACAGTACGAGCAGTACTTC. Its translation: CASSFGTRQYEQYF.